This is a list of T cell receptor beta chains from one sample in a study of T cell responses to AZD1222 COVID-19 vaccine. Sequencing used immunoSEQ multiplex PCR; TCRdb keeps in-frame clones, though not all of them. This table holds about 83,000 clones, 86% found once. Here the sequenced sample was peripheral blood, taken on day 0 of AZD1222 vaccination. These receptors were obtained from an adult in good health. The CDR3 runs from the conserved cysteine through the conserved F or W. A D gene is named only where the DNA matches it firmly. The size of a clone is reported for some rows only, either as once, few or many, or as a class for expanded clones.

clone_size	v_call	d_call	cdr3_length	j_call	cdr3_aa	cdr3_nt
-	TRBV24-1	-	13	TRBJ1-1	CATSEQENTEAFF	TGTGCCACCAGTGAACAGGAGAACACTGAAGCTTTCTTT
-	TRBV6-6	-	16	TRBJ2-6	CASGKTELWEANVLTF	TGTGCCAGCGGCAAGACAGAGCTCTGGGAGGCCAACGTCCTGACTTTC
-	TRBV11-2	TRBD2	17	TRBJ2-5	CASSLGASGGQQETQYF	TGTGCCAGCAGCTTAGGTGCTAGCGGGGGACAACAAGAGACCCAGTACTTC
-	TRBV10-3	-	15	TRBJ2-5	CAISAASGGGETQYF	TGTGCCATCAGTGCGGCCAGTGGAGGCGGAGAGACCCAGTACTTC
-	TRBV3-1/TRBV3-2	-	15	TRBJ1-3	CASRPRGVSGNTIYF	TGTGCCAGCAGGCCGAGGGGGGTCTCTGGAAACACCATATATTTT
-	TRBV7-2	-	13	TRBJ1-2	CASSLEGLSGYTF	TGTGCCAGCAGCTTGGAGGGTTTAAGCGGCTACACCTTC
-	TRBV11-2	-	13	TRBJ1-1	CASSLLSGTEAFF	TGTGCCAGCAGCCTACTCTCAGGAACTGAAGCTTTCTTT
-	TRBV11-2	TRBD1	16	TRBJ2-3	CASSLARDRVTDTQYF	TGTGCCAGCAGCTTAGCCCGGGACAGGGTGACAGATACGCAGTATTTT
-	TRBV6-5	-	15	TRBJ1-5	CASRNAGGGNQPQHF	TGTGCCAGCAGGAACGCGGGGGGCGGCAATCAGCCCCAGCATTTT
-	TRBV12-3/TRBV12-4	-	13	TRBJ2-3	CASSPLGPDTQYF	TGTGCCAGCAGTCCCCTGGGCCCAGATACGCAGTATTTT
-	TRBV5-4	TRBD2	15	TRBJ2-1	CASSWGTSGYNEQFF	TGTGCCAGCAGCTGGGGGACTAGCGGGTACAATGAGCAGTTCTTC
-	TRBV5-1	-	15	TRBJ1-2	CASSLVAGSNYGYTF	TGCGCCAGCAGCTTGGTCGCAGGGTCTAACTATGGCTACACCTTC
-	TRBV20-1	-	11	TRBJ1-1	CSAREGSNAFF	TGCAGTGCTAGGGAGGGATCGAACGCTTTCTTT
-	TRBV5-1	TRBD1	16	TRBJ1-1	CASSWGWGQMNTEAFF	TGCGCCAGCAGCTGGGGGTGGGGACAGATGAACACTGAAGCTTTCTTT
-	TRBV5-6	-	14	TRBJ2-3	CASSPSAGADTQYF	TGTGCCAGCAGCCCGTCGGCTGGGGCAGATACGCAGTATTTT
-	TRBV19	-	20	TRBJ1-6	CASSIPIRSVGDSYNSPLHF	TGTGCCAGTAGTATCCCCATCCGTTCCGTGGGAGACTCCTATAATTCACCCCTCCACTTT
-	TRBV27	TRBD1	16	TRBJ2-7	CASSPISGGPPYEQYF	TGTGCCAGCAGTCCGATCTCAGGGGGACCGCCTTACGAGCAGTACTTC
once	TRBV2	-	11	TRBJ1-4	CASSTTGSLFF	TGTGCCAGCAGCACTACAGGGTCACTGTTTTTT
-	TRBV2	-	15	TRBJ1-6	CASSVGGNYNSPLHF	TGTGCCAGCAGTGTCGGCGGCAACTATAATTCACCCCTCCACTTT
once	TRBV6-6	-	14	TRBJ1-2	CASTSRFIDYGYTF	TGTGCCAGCACCTCCCGATTTATCGACTATGGCTACACCTTC
-	TRBV4-2	TRBD2	16	TRBJ2-3	CASSQVKAGDPDTQYF	TGTGCCAGCAGCCAAGTCAAAGCGGGAGACCCAGATACGCAGTATTTT
-	TRBV18	-	15	TRBJ1-2	CASSPERVGRDGYTF	TGTGCCAGCTCACCGGAAAGGGTCGGTAGAGATGGCTACACCTTC
once	TRBV11-2	TRBD1	13	TRBJ2-5	CASSLGTGGTQYF	TGTGCCAGCAGCTTAGGGACAGGGGGGACCCAGTACTTC
-	TRBV5-6	TRBD2	16	TRBJ2-5	CASSWLAGMGQETQYF	TGTGCCAGCAGCTGGTTAGCGGGAATGGGTCAAGAGACCCAGTACTTC
-	TRBV12-3/TRBV12-4	TRBD1	12	TRBJ2-7	CASSSRGYEQYF	TGTGCCAGCAGTTCCAGGGGGTACGAGCAGTACTTC
-	TRBV5-6	-	15	TRBJ2-1	CASSLVEGSYNEQFF	TGTGCCAGCAGCTTGGTTGAGGGTTCCTACAATGAGCAGTTCTTC
-	TRBV2	-	12	TRBJ1-5	CASDTGNQPQHF	TGTGCCAGCGACACTGGCAATCAGCCCCAGCATTTT
-	TRBV3-1/TRBV3-2	-	16	TRBJ2-1	CASSQLKGGIPDEQFF	TGTGCCAGCAGCCAACTCAAGGGCGGGATCCCCGATGAGCAGTTCTTC
-	TRBV11-2	-	15	TRBJ1-2	CASSPVGGVSYGYTF	TGTGCCAGCAGCCCCGTGGGGGGGGTAAGCTATGGCTACACCTTC
once	TRBV5-1	-	14	TRBJ2-5	CASSLGRGAETQYF	TGCGCCAGCAGCTTGGGACGGGGGGCAGAGACCCAGTACTTC
once	TRBV13	-	11	TRBJ2-7	CASSSNYEQYF	TGTGCCAGCAGTTCTAACTACGAGCAGTACTTC
-	TRBV6-5	-	14	TRBJ2-2	CASSSLPRTGELFF	TGTGCCAGCAGTTCCCTTCCCCGAACCGGGGAGCTGTTTTTT
-	TRBV2	-	15	TRBJ1-5	CASRAGGGRNQPQHF	TGTGCCAGCAGGGCAGGTGGGGGCCGAAATCAGCCCCAGCATTTT
once	TRBV18	-	15	TRBJ2-7	CASSPPTGFAYEQYF	TGTGCCAGCTCACCACCGACCGGGTTTGCCTACGAGCAGTACTTC
-	TRBV7-2	-	14	TRBJ2-5	CASSLGGGGETQYF	TGTGCCAGCAGCTTAGGCGGGGGCGGAGAGACCCAGTACTTC
-	TRBV28	-	11	TRBJ1-4	CASSSREKLFF	TGTGCCAGCAGCTCCCGGGAAAAACTGTTTTTT
-	TRBV7-9	-	15	TRBJ2-1	CASSEGTGVDDEQFF	TGTGCCAGCAGCGAGGGGACGGGGGTCGACGATGAGCAGTTCTTC
-	TRBV12-5	TRBD1	14	TRBJ1-1	CASGLTDRDPEAFF	TGTGCTAGTGGACTCACCGACAGGGACCCTGAAGCTTTCTTT
-	TRBV18	-	13	TRBJ1-1	CASSREGGTEAFF	TGTGCCAGCTCACGCGAAGGGGGCACTGAAGCTTTCTTT
-	TRBV28	TRBD1	12	TRBJ2-5	CASGTEQETQYF	TGTGCCAGCGGGACAGAACAAGAGACCCAGTACTTC
-	TRBV19	-	13	TRBJ2-7	CASSWGESYEQYF	TGTGCCAGCTCTTGGGGGGAGTCCTACGAGCAGTACTTC
few	TRBV6-5	-	15	TRBJ2-1	CASSITRTSVDEQFF	TGTGCCAGCAGTATCACACGGACCTCGGTCGATGAGCAGTTCTTC
-	TRBV6-1	-	17	TRBJ1-2	CASSGLGVGPPNYGYTF	TGTGCCAGCAGTGGGTTGGGGGTTGGCCCTCCTAACTATGGCTACACCTTC
-	TRBV5-1	-	14	TRBJ2-6	CASSEAFGANVLTF	TGCGCCAGCAGCGAGGCCTTTGGGGCCAACGTCCTGACTTTC
-	TRBV10-1	-	11	TRBJ2-7	CASLSGHEQYF	TGCGCCAGCCTCAGTGGTCACGAGCAGTACTTC
-	TRBV13	-	15	TRBJ1-2	CASSLNVLGGYGYTF	TGTGCCAGCAGCTTAAATGTTCTGGGCGGGTATGGCTACACCTTC
-	TRBV11-1	TRBD2	15	TRBJ2-1	CASSQLAGDYNEQFF	TGTGCCAGCAGTCAACTAGCGGGGGACTACAATGAGCAGTTCTTC
-	TRBV4-2	-	19	TRBJ1-4	CASSQSTIRGQGTNEKLFF	TGTGCCAGCAGCCAAAGCACTATAAGGGGACAAGGGACTAATGAAAAACTGTTTTTT
once	TRBV6-5	-	13	TRBJ2-3	CASSHRQTDTQYF	TGTGCCAGCAGTCATAGACAGACAGATACGCAGTATTTT
-	TRBV27	TRBD1	14	TRBJ1-2	CASSHSRGAYGYTF	TGTGCCAGCAGCCACTCCAGGGGGGCGTATGGCTACACCTTC
-	TRBV24-1	-	15	TRBJ1-5	CATSDGGAGDQPQHF	TGTGCCACCAGTGATGGGGGGGCAGGGGATCAGCCCCAGCATTTT
-	TRBV30	-	13	TRBJ1-5	CAWSVYSNQPQHF	TGTGCCTGGAGTGTGTATAGCAATCAGCCCCAGCATTTT
-	TRBV5-1	-	15	TRBJ1-2	CASSLAPPTHGSLTF	TGCGCCAGCAGCTTGGCACCACCTACACACGGGTCTCTCACCTTC
-	TRBV4-3	-	13	TRBJ1-4	CASSQDREGKLFF	TGCGCCAGCAGCCAAGATCGCGAAGGAAAACTGTTTTTT
-	TRBV5-1	-	19	TRBJ2-2	CARSCGDRGAGWNTGELFF	TGCGCCCGCAGCTGCGGGGACCGGGGGGCAGGTTGGAACACCGGGGAGCTGTTTTTT
-	TRBV29-1	-	12	TRBJ2-5	CSADRNQETQYF	TGCAGCGCAGACAGGAACCAAGAGACCCAGTACTTC
-	TRBV5-1	TRBD1	15	TRBJ2-7	CASSLAGDSNYEQYF	TGCGCCAGCAGCTTGGCCGGGGACAGTAACTACGAGCAGTACTTC